This T cell receptor (beta chain) was identified in a study of OX40 agonist ivuxolimab in advanced cancers. General study findings and limits: Clonal expansion was seen in CD4+ and CD8+ blood T cells by week 6 at 0.1 to 3.0 mg/kg. Low normalized T-cell clonal expansion was also seen in some nonresponders.

Germline V gives CDR1 SNHLY, CDR2 FYNNEI. The CDR3 has 14 amino acids. V lost 3 bases to trimming and J lost 4 bases, with 10 bases between them. In the case of this clone: Antigen: not known.

Method: immunoSEQ multiplex PCR; TCRdb's copy keeps in-frame clones and lacks some. Here the sample spans 75,000 to 95,000 clones, over 80% being singletons. The genes are TRBV2 and TRBJ1-5; a possible D gene is TRBD1 (5 bases). The sample was CD4+ or CD8+ T cells sorted from blood, taken in a trial of the OX40 agonist ivuxolimab. This sequence was found in an adult with an advanced solid tumor such as melanoma, head and neck, liver or kidney cancer. CDR3 nucleotide sequence: TGTGCCAGCAGTGAGGGTCAGGGAAATCAGCCCCAGCATTTT. Amino acids: CASSEGQGNQPQHF.